Shown below are 13 T cell receptor beta chains from a single sample sequenced in a study of shared clonotypes between healthy human individuals (dated by TCRdb to 2019 to 2021). The library relied on the immunoSEQ multiplex PCR assay. As stored in TCRdb, this immuneACCESS dataset retains in-frame rearrangements with V and J assigned. A fraction of the clones does not appear; measured against another copy, unresolved V genes explain less than half of the discrepancy, and the remainder lacks a known reason. A total of some 2,100,000 clones appear in this sample, 90% to 96% of them only once. The top ten clonotypes cover approximately 0.13% of the sample. Input material: naive CD4+ T cells sorted from blood. The label giving this sample's cell subset or site can be read as: CD45RA+ positively selected. The origin of the receptors is a man aged 18 to 29 in good health.

The rearrangement uses TRBV5-1 and TRBJ2-2; D remains unclear. The CDR3 is 13 residues long. From germline, CDR1 is SGHRS and CDR2 YFSETQ. The V and J ends lost 2 bases and 1 base respectively, with 3 bases between them. CDR3 sequence (DNA): TGCGCCAGCAGCTTCAAGAACACCGGGGAGCTGTTTTTT. Amino acid sequence: CASSFKNTGELFF.

The chain couples TRBV28 to TRBJ1-1, with D possibly TRBD1 on 6 matching bases. Germline loops: CDR1 MDHEN, CDR2 SYDVKM. V shed 5 bases and J shed 0 bases, with 13 bases lying between them. The CDR3 extends over 15 amino acids. This CDR3 reads CASSGGGTMNTEAFF. CDR3 sequence (DNA): TGTGCCAGCAGTGGAGGGGGGACCATGAACACTGAAGCTTTCTTT.

V is TRBV11-2 and J is TRBJ2-5; 12 nucleotides match TRBD1. Germline-derived CDR1 and CDR2 are SGHAT and FQNNGV. CDR3 length: 14 residues. Unmatched junction bases numbered 3, after V lost 5 bases and J lost 5 bases. The CDR3 loop is CASSQGQGAETQYF. As DNA, the CDR3 is TGTGCCAGCAGCCAGGGACAGGGGGCTGAGACCCAGTACTTC.

J is TRBJ2-5 and V is TRBV7-9, with D hard to call. Germline V gene lookup returns CDR1 SEHNR and CDR2 FQNEAQ (reference sequence). Trimming cost V 7 bases and J 4 bases, with 7 bases left between them. The CDR3 runs to 11 residues. The CDR3 DNA reads as TGTGCCAGCAACTCCGGAGAGACCCAGTACTTC. It codes for CASNSGETQYF.

The chain is built from TRBV28 and TRBJ2-5; the match to TRBD2 covers 13 bases. CDR3 size: 15 residues. Germline-derived CDR1 and CDR2 are MDHEN and SYDVKM. Losses at the gene ends were 6 bases for V and 5 bases for J; bases not matched to a gene: 6. CDR3 in amino acids: CASRSGLAGLETQYF. CDR3 DNA: TGTGCCAGCAGATCGGGACTAGCGGGGCTCGAGACCCAGTACTTC.

The chain recombines TRBV7-2 with TRBJ2-2; D is unresolved. Trimming shortened V by 0 bases and J by 4 bases, and 15 bases separated the two germline ends. Germline values: CDR1 SGHTA, CDR2 FQGNSA. The CDR3 sequence is 17 residues long. The CDR3 DNA is TGTGCCAGCAGCTTAGCGCATCATACTCCGGCCACCGGGGAGCTGTTTTTT. Translating it yields CASSLAHHTPATGELFF.

The rearrangement uses TRBV10-2 and TRBJ2-3, with 7 bases identical to TRBD1. This CDR3 has 12 residues. Trimming at V came to 8 bases and at J to 2 bases, leaving 1 base not matched to a gene. Germline assignment: CDR1 WSHSY and CDR2 SAAADI. The CDR3, as DNA: TGCGCCAGCGGGACAGTCACAGATACGCAGTATTTT. It codes for CASGTVTDTQYF.

The chain is built from TRBV19 and TRBJ2-7; D is possibly TRBD1 or TRBD2 (6 bases each). Germline V gene lookup returns CDR1 LNHDA and CDR2 SQIVND (reference sequence). The germline V and J ends were trimmed by 5 bases and 2 bases, with 19 bases remaining between them. The length of the CDR3 is 16 residues. The CDR3: CASSPSEGGPTYEQYF. Here the CDR3 DNA reads TGTGCCAGTAGTCCCAGTGAGGGGGGTCCAACCTACGAGCAGTACTTC.

The chain joins TRBV28 to TRBJ1-1; a possible D gene is TRBD1 (5 bases). The V gene lost 8 bases and the J gene lost 0 bases, with 13 bases spanning the gap. This CDR3 spans 14 amino acids. Germline assignment: CDR1 MDHEN and CDR2 SYDVKM. CDR3 loop: CASHRGTMNTEAFF. DNA for the CDR3: TGTGCCAGCCATAGGGGAACTATGAACACTGAAGCTTTCTTT.

The gene calls are TRBV7-2 and TRBJ1-1, with D hard to call. CDR3 size: 13 residues. Trimming took 3 bases from V and 7 from J, leaving 12 bases between them. Germline V gives CDR1 SGHTA, CDR2 FQGNSA. The CDR3 DNA is TGTGCCAGCAGCTTGGGGATGAACTTTGAAGCTTTCTTT. Its translation is CASSLGMNFEAFF.

About this clone: Other DNA variants within this sample encode the same CDR3. This chain uses TRBV2 with TRBJ1-6; 8 bases are shared with TRBD1. The germline V gene encodes CDR1 SNHLY and CDR2 FYNNEI. The CDR3 is made up of 15 amino acids. Trimming at V came to 5 bases and at J to 3 bases, leaving 3 bases not matched to a gene. The CDR3 sequence: CASSRTGNYNSPLHF. Here the CDR3 DNA reads TGTGCCAGCAGTCGGACAGGGAACTATAATTCACCCCTCCACTTT.

The chain uses TRBV19 and TRBJ2-7; D might be TRBD1 (6 bases). Per the germline V gene, CDR1 is LNHDA and CDR2 is SQIVND (reference sequence). V was cut by 5 bases and J by 6 bases, with 14 bases left in between. This CDR3 region has 13 residues. In nucleotides, the CDR3 is TGTGCCAGTAGTCCAATCACAGGGCGCGAGCAGTACTTC. Translated: CASSPITGREQYF.

The V gene is TRBV5-1, the J gene TRBJ2-7; 9 nucleotides match TRBD1. V was pared by 4 bases and J by 0 bases, with 2 bases of the junction left unmatched. The CDR3 extends over 14 amino acids. The germline V gene encodes CDR1 SGHRS and CDR2 YFSETQ. CDR3 DNA: TGCGCCAGCAGCGGGACAGGGAGCTCCTACGAGCAGTACTTC. Its translation: CASSGTGSSYEQYF.